The TCR beta chain described here comes from a study of Ad26.COV2.S vaccination and SARS-CoV-2 variants. Sequenced by immunoSEQ multiplex PCR; TCRdb stores in-frame clones only, minus some. The sample gives some 270,000 clones, 70% to 90% of which show up once; just under 3% is in the top ten. Described treatment: 19 received Ad26.COV2.S at low or high dose, single or two shots; roughly 5 received placebo; per-sample allocation not given. The study sampled participants on day 63 after the first vaccine or placebo injection. An Ad26 vector carrying the Wuhan-strain SARS-CoV-2 spike served as the vaccine. The sequence derives from a person aged 18-65 years who received the Ad26.COV2.S COVID-19 vaccine or a placebo. This material consisted of peripheral blood, taken in a trial of Ad26.COV2.S vaccine versus placebo.

The CDR3 DNA sequence: TGTGCCAGCAGCTTAACTAGCGGGGGATATGAGACCCAGTACTTC. It is translated as CASSLTSGGYETQYF. J is TRBJ2-5 and V is TRBV7-9; 11 bases map to TRBD2. Per germline, CDR1 SEHNR and CDR2 FQNEAQ (reference sequence). The CDR3 length is 15 residues. The J segment lost 5 bases and the V segment lost 2 bases, leaving 4 bases of the junction unmatched.